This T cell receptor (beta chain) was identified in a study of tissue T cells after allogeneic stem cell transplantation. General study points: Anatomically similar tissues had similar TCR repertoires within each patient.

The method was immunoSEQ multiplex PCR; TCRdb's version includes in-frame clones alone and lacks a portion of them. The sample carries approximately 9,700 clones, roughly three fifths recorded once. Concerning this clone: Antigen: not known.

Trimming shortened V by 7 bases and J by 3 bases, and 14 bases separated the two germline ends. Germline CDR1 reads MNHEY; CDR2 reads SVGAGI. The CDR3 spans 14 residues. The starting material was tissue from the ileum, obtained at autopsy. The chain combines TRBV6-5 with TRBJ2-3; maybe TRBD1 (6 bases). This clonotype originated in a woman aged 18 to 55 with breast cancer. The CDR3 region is CASKMTGSTDTQYF. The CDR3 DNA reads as TGTGCCAGCAAAATGACAGGATCTACAGATACGCAGTATTTT.